This T cell receptor (beta chain) derives from a study of blood T cell repertoires in COVID-19. About the research overall: Samples representing acute and convalescent COVID-19 were sourced from the United States, Italy and Spain. In each case, the material was cDNA or gDNA derived from T cells, B-cell-depleted T cells, or PBMCs.

The ends lost 1 base at V and 5 bases at J; junction bases unmatched: 2. This CDR3 comprises 14 residues. CDR1 is KGHSH and CDR2 is LQKENI in the germline V gene. Generated by immunoSEQ multiplex PCR, the TCRdb table keeps only in-frame clones and is missing some. The sample carries roughly 68,000 clones, approximately 89% recorded once. J is TRBJ1-1 and V is TRBV18; 9 bases line up with TRBD1. This clonotype originated in a woman in her sixties or seventies with acute or convalescent COVID-19. Specimen: peripheral blood. The DNA of the CDR3 is TGTGCCAGCTCACCACGGGACAGGGTGACTGAAGCTTTCTTT. Encoded protein: CASSPRDRVTEAFF.